This record looks at one TCR beta chain sequence and its context. The antigen it recognizes is unknown. Within one base of it there is no much larger clone, and no base qualities were kept. Participants in the prospective study were enrolled through a virtual design, were aged about 18 to 100 years, and lived in under 25 United States geographic areas. To assign participants to cohorts, the prospective study relied on clinical history that participants themselves reported in a screening survey and a study questionnaire. Recovered participants in ImmuneRACE Cohort 3 were defined by two consecutive negative NP/OP PCR tests, clearance by a healthcare professional, or resolution of symptoms. In the prospective study, mobile phlebotomists collected whole blood, serum and a nasopharyngeal or oropharyngeal swab from each participant. Additional blood draws and questionnaires over a 2-month period could optionally be provided by prospective study participants. Before DNA extraction, prospective study blood samples were shipped either frozen or at room temperature.

This record belongs to a study of blood T cell repertoires in COVID-19 (dated by TCRdb to 2020 to 2022). About the study as a whole: Collaborator samples came from the United States, Italy and Spain and covered acute and convalescent phases of COVID-19. A de-identified subject ID, COVID-19 status, age in years and sex were almost always included in the sample metadata. The samples were drawn from the first 160 participants of the ongoing ImmuneRACE study and from 950 to 1,500 subjects provided by 6 global collaborators. The prospective study material was composed of cDNA or gDNA derived from T cells, B-cell-depleted T cells, or PBMCs. The repertoires were made available in a free public database intended to serve as a resource for research on the immune response to SARS-CoV-2. The dataset comprised deeply sampled blood TCRbeta repertoires from subjects exposed to, actively infected with, or recovered from COVID-19. Where HLA class I and class II types were available, the types were taken from metadata supplied by the sample provider, not from assay-based typing. What the work shows at the level of the full study, not this receptor alone: The quantity of clinical and demographic metadata differed by source and by participant and was supplied without curation.

Its CDR3 holds 13 amino acids, cysteine through phenylalanine. Just the 39-base CDR3 DNA is kept, in frame starting at base 1. At the junction V is shortened by 6 bases and J by 5 bases; bases outside the gene matches: 5. TCRbeta CDR3 regions were amplified from genomic DNA by means of the immunoSEQ Assay, a bias-controlled multiplex PCR. As for how the authors treated the data: Nucleated cell counts per sample were estimated from amplification of reference gene primers within the assay. To quantify the absolute abundance of each unique TCRbeta CDR3 rearrangement, sequence reads were collapsed and filtered. For each sample, productive Simpson clonality was calculated as the square root of Simpson's diversity index over productive rearrangements. TCRdb retrieved this table from immuneACCESS and kept in-frame rearrangements only. Not all clones are present; in checked studies, unresolved V genes account for under half, and no reason is known for the remainder. The DNA was the basis for D and trimming; V, J and clone size are from that table. Here the sample has around 400,000 clones; around nine tenths occur a single time. The ten largest make up 1.5% to 2% of the sample.

The sequencing input was PBMCs or T cells enriched from blood (not recorded which). The sequence derives from a woman aged 25 to 39 who had recovered from COVID-19. Rearrangement joined TRBV12-3 or TRBV12-4 to TRBJ2-5; the central 8 bases match TRBD1. The nucleotides are TGTGCCAGCAGCCCGGGACAGGCGGAGACCCAGTACTTC. This is translated as CASSPGQAETQYF.